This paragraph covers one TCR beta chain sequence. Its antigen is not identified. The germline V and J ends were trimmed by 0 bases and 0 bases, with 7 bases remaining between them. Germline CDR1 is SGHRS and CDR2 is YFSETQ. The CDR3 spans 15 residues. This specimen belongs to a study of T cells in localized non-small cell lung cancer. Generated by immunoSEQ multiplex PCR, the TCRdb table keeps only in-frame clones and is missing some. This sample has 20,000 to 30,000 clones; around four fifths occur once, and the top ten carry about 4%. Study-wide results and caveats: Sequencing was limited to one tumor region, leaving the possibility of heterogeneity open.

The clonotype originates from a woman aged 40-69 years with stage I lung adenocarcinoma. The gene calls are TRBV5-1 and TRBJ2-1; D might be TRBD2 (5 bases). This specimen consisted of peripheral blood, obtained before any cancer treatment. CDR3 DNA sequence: TGCGCCAGCAGCTTGGGAGGGATCTCCTACAATGAGCAGTTCTTC. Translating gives CASSLGGISYNEQFF. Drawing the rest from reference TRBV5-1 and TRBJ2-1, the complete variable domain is KAGVTQTPRYLIKTRGQQVTLSCSPISGHRSVSWYQQTPGQGLQFLFEYFSETQRNKGNFPGRFSGRQFSNSRSEMNVSTLELGDSALYLCASSLGGISYNEQFFGPGTRLTVL.